This entry lists 16 T cell receptor beta chains sequenced from one sample in a study of cytotoxic CD8 clonotypes in ibrutinib-treated CLL. The data were produced by immunoSEQ multiplex PCR, yet TCRdb's version contains in-frame clones alone and is incomplete. The sample has some 150,000 clones; approximately 80% are singletons. The specimen was PBMCs, collected after 36 months of ibrutinib treatment. The receptors here all came from a human donor with chronic lymphocytic leukemia.

The chain links TRBV5-1 to TRBJ2-3; D not resolved. Germline V gene lookup returns CDR1 SGHRS and CDR2 YFSETQ. This CDR3 spans 14 amino acids. V gave up 5 bases and J gave up 2 bases, with 12 bases separating them. The CDR3 region is CASRRALDTDTQYF. For the CDR3, the DNA is TGCGCCAGCAGGAGAGCTTTGGACACAGATACGCAGTATTTT.

The chain joins TRBV11-2 to TRBJ1-3, with a tentative D call TRBD1 (6 bases). The germline V and J ends were trimmed by 3 bases and 5 bases, with 11 bases remaining between them. The germline gives CDR1 SGHAT, CDR2 FQNNGV. The CDR3 is made up of 14 amino acids. CDR3: CASSFAQGRNTIYF. The CDR3 region has the DNA TGTGCCAGCAGCTTTGCACAGGGCAGAAACACCATATATTTT.

The rearrangement uses TRBV5-8 and TRBJ1-5; tentative D call: TRBD1 (5 bases). Germline loops: CDR1 SGHTS, CDR2 YDEGEE. V was pared by 0 bases and J by 7 bases, with 14 bases between. The CDR3 loop spans 15 amino acids. In DNA form, the CDR3 reads TGTGCCAGCAGCTTGGGGACACTCGAAGGGCAGCCCCAGCATTTT. Its translation is CASSLGTLEGQPQHF.

J is TRBJ2-1 and V is TRBV27; the match to TRBD1 covers 9 bases. Looked up from germline, CDR1 is MNHEY and CDR2 is SMNVEV (reference sequence). This CDR3 is 14 amino acids long. V lost 5 bases, J lost 5 bases, and 4 bases stayed unmatched. CDR3 amino acids: CASSLDRGHNEQFF. In DNA, the CDR3 is TGTGCCAGCAGTCTGGACAGGGGACACAATGAGCAGTTCTTC.

The genes are TRBV5-4 and TRBJ2-5, with D possibly called TRBD1 or TRBD2 (5 bases each). This CDR3 comprises 15 residues. CDR1 and CDR2 from the germline V gene are SGHNT and YYREEE (reference sequence). The ends were cut back, 5 bases at V and 2 bases at J, with 16 bases in the middle. In nucleotides, the CDR3 is TGTGCCAGCAGTGAGGGCAGGGCTTCGCAAGAGACCCAGTACTTC. Amino acid sequence: CASSEGRASQETQYF.

The J gene is TRBJ1-1, the V gene TRBV28; unclear D gene. The CDR3 contains 18 residues. V was clipped by 2 bases and J by 9 bases, with 28 bases between them. From germline, CDR1 is MDHEN and CDR2 SYDVKM. Here the CDR3 DNA reads TGTGCCAGCAGTTTACGATCAATTCCCTCTCCAGGAATAAGTCAAGCTTTCTTT. Translating gives CASSLRSIPSPGISQAFF.

The V gene is TRBV27, the J gene TRBJ1-5; TRBD1 aligns across 9 bases. This CDR3 is built from 14 residues. CDR1 and CDR2 (germline): MNHEY, SMNVEV (reference sequence). Trimming cost V 7 bases and J 5 bases; bases outside gene matches: 6. Here the CDR3 DNA reads TGTGCCAGCAAAAGGGGACAGGGAGATCAGCCCCAGCATTTT. Its translation: CASKRGQGDQPQHF.

This chain joins TRBV21-1 and TRBJ2-3; the listed D gene, TRBD2, was not tested against the DNA. TRBV21-1 is a pseudogene. The CDR3 sequence is 13 residues long. CDR3 region: CASSKAGTDTQYF. DNA for the CDR3: TGTGCCAGCAGCAAAGCCGGGACAGATACGCAGTATTTT.

This clone has a handful of counts. V and J are TRBV10-3 and TRBJ1-2, with D tentatively TRBD1 (6 bases). V dropped 7 bases and J dropped 8 bases, with 17 bases sitting between them. Germline CDR1 is ENHRY and CDR2 is SYGVKD. There are 13 residues in the CDR3. CDR3 bases: TGTGCCATCACGGCCCGCGGGGGCGGGGGCTACACCTTC. This encodes CAITARGGGGYTF.

The J gene is TRBJ1-2, the V gene TRBV18; a weak D match, TRBD1 (5 bases). Germline CDR1 is KGHSH and CDR2 is LQKENI. The CDR3 consists of 12 residues. Trimming took off 8 bases at V and 8 bases at J, with 15 bases between the two ends. CDR3 in DNA: TGTGCCAGCCGGGACCCTTACCCCGGCTACACCTTC. As protein: CASRDPYPGYTF.

The gene calls are TRBV7-3 and TRBJ2-5, with D hard to call. V dropped 2 bases and J dropped 3 bases, with 7 bases sitting between them. The CDR3 has 13 residues. Germline CDR1 is SGHTA and CDR2 is FQGTGA. The CDR3 sequence is CASSLVAKETQYF. In DNA form, the CDR3 reads TGTGCCAGCAGCTTAGTCGCAAAAGAGACCCAGTACTTC.

The chain employs TRBV2 and TRBJ1-6, with TRBD1 as a possible D gene (6 bases). This CDR3 comprises 16 residues. In germline, CDR1 is SNHLY, CDR2 FYNNEI. V lost 6 bases and J 10 bases, leaving 22 bases between the germline ends. In DNA, the CDR3 is TGTGCCAGCAGGGCCGAAGGGGGAGGGTCTGGGTCACCCCTCCACTTT. It specifies CASRAEGGGSGSPLHF.

This clone was counted a single time. The chain couples TRBV5-1 to TRBJ2-5, with D tentatively TRBD2 (6 bases). V was shortened by 4 bases and J by 1 base, with 8 bases between the two germline ends. CDR1 and CDR2 from the germline V gene are SGHRS and YFSETQ. The CDR3 sequence is 13 residues long. Here the CDR3 DNA reads TGCGCCAGCAGCGGGGACTTCCAAGAGACCCAGTACTTC. Protein: CASSGDFQETQYF.

The rearrangement links TRBV5-1 to TRBJ2-3; D is uncertain. The length of the CDR3 is 13 residues. V was cut by 3 bases and J by 0 bases, with 5 bases left in between. Germline V lookup: CDR1 SGHRS, CDR2 YFSETQ. The CDR3 nucleotides are TGCGCCAGCAGCTCGTATAGCACAGATACGCAGTATTTT. Amino acid sequence: CASSSYSTDTQYF.

The rearrangement joins TRBV4-1 to TRBJ2-7, with D possibly TRBD1 on 7 matching bases. Germline V gene data show CDR1 as MGHRA and CDR2 as YSYEKL. The germline V and J ends were trimmed by 0 bases and 5 bases, with 11 bases remaining between them. The CDR3 consists of 14 residues. The CDR3 DNA reads as TGCGCCAGCAGCCAAGAAGCAGGGGGGAACGAGCAGTACTTC. It codes for CASSQEAGGNEQYF.

In this sample, this clone turned up once. V usage is TRBV6-6 and J usage is TRBJ1-4, with 7 positions matching TRBD1. Germline V gene data show CDR1 as MNHNY and CDR2 as SVGAGI (reference sequence). This CDR3 has 14 residues. Unmatched junction bases numbered 10, after V lost 4 bases and J lost 11 bases. This CDR3 reads CASSFRRTTGKLFF. CDR3 sequence (DNA): TGTGCCAGCAGTTTCCGCCGGACGACAGGGAAACTGTTTTTT.